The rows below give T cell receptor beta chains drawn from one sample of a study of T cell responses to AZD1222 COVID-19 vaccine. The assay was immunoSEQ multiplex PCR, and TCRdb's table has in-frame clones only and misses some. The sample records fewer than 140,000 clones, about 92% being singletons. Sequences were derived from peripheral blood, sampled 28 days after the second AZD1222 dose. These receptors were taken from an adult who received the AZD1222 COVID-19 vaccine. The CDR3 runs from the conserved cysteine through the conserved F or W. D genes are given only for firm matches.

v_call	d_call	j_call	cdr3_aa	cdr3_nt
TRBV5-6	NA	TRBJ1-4	CASSLGPGGPNEKLFF	TGTGCCAGCAGCTTAGGACCCGGGGGGCCTAATGAAAAACTGTTTTTT
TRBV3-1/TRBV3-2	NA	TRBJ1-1	CASSQLRQEAFF	TGTGCCAGCAGCCAATTGAGGCAGGAAGCTTTCTTT
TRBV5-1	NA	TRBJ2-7	CASSLDRVYEQYF	TGCGCCAGCAGCTTGGATAGGGTCTACGAGCAGTACTTC
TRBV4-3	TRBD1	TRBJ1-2	CASSPDRGIGYTF	TGCGCCAGCAGCCCGGACAGGGGTATCGGCTACACCTTC
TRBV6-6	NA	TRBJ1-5	CASSYSGTTNQPQHF	TGTGCCAGCAGTTACTCTGGGACAACGAATCAGCCCCAGCATTTT
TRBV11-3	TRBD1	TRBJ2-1	CASSSGQGSYNEQFF	TGTGCCAGCAGCTCGGGACAGGGCTCCTACAATGAGCAGTTCTTC
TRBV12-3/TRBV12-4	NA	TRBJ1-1	CASSLGTEAFF	TGTGCCAGCAGTTTAGGTACTGAAGCTTTCTTT
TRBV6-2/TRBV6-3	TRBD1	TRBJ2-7	CASSPQIGGGSGQSYEQYF	TGTGCCAGCAGTCCCCAGATTGGTGGCGGGTCGGGACAGTCTTACGAGCAGTACTTC
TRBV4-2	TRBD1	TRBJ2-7	CASSQTTGLPNEQYF	TGTGCCAGCAGCCAGACGACAGGGCTCCCGAACGAGCAGTACTTC
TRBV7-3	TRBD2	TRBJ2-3	CASSSGTSGHTDTQYF	TGTGCCAGCAGCTCCGGGACTAGCGGACACACAGATACGCAGTATTTT